This T cell receptor beta chain was recorded in a study of response to subunit inactivated influenza vaccine. Findings and caveats of the study: With each seasonal influenza vaccination, the authors suggested, few new T cells are recruited.

TCRdb re-derived calls from the RT-PCR reads in MiXCR, one entry per CDR3 protein. This table holds about 180,000 distinct CDR3 sequences, about 9.3% found once. With regard to this clonotype: What it binds is unknown.

V was pared by 0 bases and J by 6 bases, with 10 bases between. This CDR3 spans 13 amino acids. Germline-derived CDR1 and CDR2 are SGHNT and YYREEE (reference sequence). The source of this sequence is a man in his fifties or sixties who received an inactivated influenza vaccine. The rearrangement uses TRBV5-4 and TRBJ2-7; no firm D call. Sequences were derived from non-naive T cells sorted from PBMCs, sampled on the day of vaccination. CDR3 sequence: CASSLGQDREQYF. CDR3 DNA: TGTGCCAGCAGCTTGGGGCAGGACCGCGAGCAGTACTTC.